This T cell receptor beta chain appears in the sequencing data of a study of post-analysis software for immune sequencing data. Turning to the study itself: The patients showed relapsing-remitting, secondary progressive and progressive-relapsing multiple sclerosis courses.

There are 12 residues in the CDR3. Germline CDR1 and CDR2: SGHVS and FNYEAQ. Trimming took off 5 bases at V and 6 bases at J, with 11 bases between the two ends. Note on this clonotype: Its antigen is as yet unknown.

Incorporated into the TCR beta cDNA libraries were unique molecular identifiers, which served to reduce PCR and sequencing biases. T cells numbering about 0.95 to 10 million yielded 450,000 to 500,000 cDNA molecules. MiXCR, run by TCRdb on the PCR reads, gives a single entry per CDR3 protein. Counted here are roughly 870,000 distinct CDR3 sequences, 53% occurring once; the ten biggest clones make up approximately 4.4%. General observations from the study: With F measure, samples from one preparation batch clustered together strongly. Patients used about 5 TRBV segments, including TRBV5-6, TRBV5-1 and TRBV20-1, more often than controls. Controls significantly exceeded multiple sclerosis patients in normalized Chao1 diversity.

This sequence originates from a girl aged 10-17 years with multiple sclerosis. The genes are TRBV7-6 and TRBJ2-7; D is ambiguous. Sequencing used blood. CDR3 sequence (DNA): TGTGCCAGCAGCGCGGTGGGTGCCGAGCAGTACTTC. Its protein product is CASSAVGAEQYF.